This T cell receptor beta chain was obtained from a study of blood T cell repertoires in COVID-19. Background on the study: Researchers got acute and convalescent COVID-19 samples from the United States, Italy and Spain. Nucleic acid was either cDNA or gDNA, and it came from T cells, B-cell-depleted T cells, or PBMCs.

In the original analysis: Reference gene primer amplification in the assay estimated nucleated cell counts. Measured with immunoSEQ multiplex PCR; TCRdb has only the in-frame clones, and not every one. V, J and clone size were drawn from that table, and D and trimming were deduced from the DNA. Of under 300,000 clones detected, roughly nine tenths appear once; the ten largest clones hold roughly 0.92%. V shed 5 bases and J shed 3 bases, with 7 bases lying between them. The length of the CDR3 is 12 residues. The clonotype originates from a woman between 40 and 50 years old who had recovered from COVID-19. Source material: peripheral blood. The chain uses TRBV12-3 or TRBV12-4 and TRBJ2-5; D unresolved. The CDR3, as DNA: TGTGCCAGCAGTGTAATAGAAGAGACCCAGTACTTC. Its protein is CASSVIEETQYF.